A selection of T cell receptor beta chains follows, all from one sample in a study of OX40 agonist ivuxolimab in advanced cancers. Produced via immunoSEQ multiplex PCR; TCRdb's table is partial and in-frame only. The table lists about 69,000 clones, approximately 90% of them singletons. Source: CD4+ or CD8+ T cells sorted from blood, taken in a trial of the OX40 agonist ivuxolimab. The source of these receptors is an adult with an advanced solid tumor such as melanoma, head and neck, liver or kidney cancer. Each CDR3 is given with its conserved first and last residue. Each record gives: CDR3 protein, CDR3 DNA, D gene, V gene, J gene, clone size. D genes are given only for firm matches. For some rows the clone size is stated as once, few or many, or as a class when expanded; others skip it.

CDR3: CASSLSGDTNIQYF; DNA: TGTGCCAGTAGCCTTTCAGGGGATACAAACATTCAGTACTTC; D: -; V: TRBV19; J: TRBJ2-4; size: once
CDR3: CASAGDSSGYGYTF; DNA: TGTGCCAGCGCGGGCGACAGTTCGGGCTATGGCTACACCTTC; D: -; V: TRBV7-3; J: TRBJ1-2; size: -
CDR3: CASSASGRGRSPLHF; DNA: TGTGCCAGCAGCGCGTCTGGGAGGGGGCGTTCACCCCTCCACTTT; D: TRBD1; V: TRBV6-6; J: TRBJ1-6; size: -
CDR3: CASGSRQGGTGELFF; DNA: TGTGCCAGCGGATCCAGACAGGGGGGCACCGGGGAGCTGTTTTTT; D: TRBD1; V: TRBV2; J: TRBJ2-2; size: -
CDR3: CASSTRTGTKEQYF; DNA: TGTGCCAGCAGTACCCGGACAGGGACGAAGGAGCAGTACTTC; D: TRBD1; V: TRBV6-5; J: TRBJ2-7; size: -
CDR3: CASSGSLNGGLPFYEQYF; DNA: TGCGCCAGCAGCGGGTCCCTAAACGGGGGGTTACCTTTCTACGAGCAGTACTTC; D: TRBD2; V: TRBV5-1; J: TRBJ2-7; size: -
CDR3: CASSSHRLATTDTQYF; DNA: TGTGCCAGCAGTTCCCACAGACTAGCGACGACAGATACGCAGTATTTT; D: TRBD2; V: TRBV5-4; J: TRBJ2-3; size: -
CDR3: CASSLRAYNEQFF; DNA: TGTGCCAGCAGTTTAAGGGCATACAATGAGCAGTTCTTC; D: -; V: TRBV28; J: TRBJ2-1; size: -
CDR3: CASSLLREAYNEQFF; DNA: TGCGCCAGCAGCCTCTTGCGCGAGGCCTACAATGAGCAGTTCTTC; D: -; V: TRBV5-1; J: TRBJ2-1; size: -
CDR3: CATSSGLNYGYTF; DNA: TGTGCCACCAGCTCCGGCCTAAACTATGGCTACACCTTC; D: -; V: TRBV15; J: TRBJ1-2; size: -
CDR3: CASSLSASAVGYTF; DNA: TGTGCCAGCAGTTTAAGTGCGTCCGCAGTGGGCTACACCTTC; D: -; V: TRBV28; J: TRBJ1-2; size: -
CDR3: CATTPGGVNQPQHF; DNA: TGTGCCACCACCCCGGGGGGTGTCAATCAGCCCCAGCATTTT; D: -; V: TRBV15; J: TRBJ1-5; size: -
CDR3: CASSLELTGVEAFF; DNA: TGCGCCAGCAGCTTAGAACTAACAGGCGTTGAAGCTTTCTTT; D: -; V: TRBV5-1; J: TRBJ1-1; size: -
CDR3: CASSVDPPGGMQETQYF; DNA: TGTGCCAGCAGCGTAGACCCCCCAGGGGGGATGCAAGAGACCCAGTACTTC; D: -; V: TRBV9; J: TRBJ2-5; size: -
CDR3: CASSFKQGTYEQYF; DNA: TGTGCCAGCAGCTTTAAACAGGGAACCTACGAGCAGTACTTC; D: -; V: TRBV7-9; J: TRBJ2-7; size: few
CDR3: CASSTGQGYTGELFF; DNA: TGTGCCAGTAGTACGGGACAGGGGTACACCGGGGAGCTGTTTTTT; D: TRBD1; V: TRBV19; J: TRBJ2-2; size: -
CDR3: CAWSVLTSGRLEQFF; DNA: TGTGCCTGGAGTGTACTGACTAGCGGGAGACTTGAGCAGTTCTTC; D: TRBD2; V: TRBV30; J: TRBJ2-1; size: once
CDR3: CASSLAGGGEKLFF; DNA: TGTGCCAGCAGCTTAGCAGGTGGGGGTGAAAAACTGTTTTTT; D: -; V: TRBV7-2; J: TRBJ1-4; size: -
CDR3: CASDSTFQGRRDTEAFF; DNA: TGTGCCAGCGACTCAACATTCCAGGGAAGGAGGGACACTGAAGCTTTCTTT; D: -; V: TRBV28; J: TRBJ1-1; size: -
CDR3: CASRENNEKLFF; DNA: TGCGCCAGCAGGGAAAATAATGAAAAACTGTTTTTT; D: -; V: TRBV5-1; J: TRBJ1-4; size: few
CDR3: CASSKRQAARAYNEQFF; DNA: TGTGCCAGCAGCAAAAGACAGGCGGCGAGGGCCTACAATGAGCAGTTCTTC; D: -; V: TRBV7-2; J: TRBJ2-1; size: -
CDR3: CASSQAGTSGSGDTQYF; DNA: TGTGCCAGCAGCCAAGCCGGGACTAGCGGGAGTGGGGATACGCAGTATTTT; D: TRBD2; V: TRBV4-2; J: TRBJ2-3; size: once
CDR3: CASSLGGTSGTDTQYF; DNA: TGCGCCAGCAGCTTGGGGGGGACTAGCGGCACAGATACGCAGTATTTT; D: TRBD2; V: TRBV5-1; J: TRBJ2-3; size: -
CDR3: CSVVSGGKDTQYF; DNA: TGCAGCGTTGTTTCAGGGGGTAAAGATACGCAGTATTTT; D: TRBD1; V: TRBV29-1; J: TRBJ2-3; size: -
CDR3: CASSSVGDHGYTF; DNA: TGTGCCAGCAGTTCAGTGGGGGACCATGGCTACACCTTC; D: -; V: TRBV6-6; J: TRBJ1-2; size: once
CDR3: CASSPGLGETQYF; DNA: TGTGCCAGCTCACCGGGCCTCGGGGAGACCCAGTACTTC; D: -; V: TRBV18; J: TRBJ2-5; size: -
CDR3: CASSLAGEVNYGYTF; DNA: TGCGCCAGCAGCTTGGCAGGGGAAGTTAACTATGGCTACACCTTC; D: -; V: TRBV5-1; J: TRBJ1-2; size: -
CDR3: CASSYGGVSYEQYF; DNA: TGTGCCAGCAGTTACGGGGGGGTATCCTACGAGCAGTACTTC; D: TRBD2; V: TRBV6-6; J: TRBJ2-7; size: -
CDR3: CASSLDPKTGRANTEAFF; DNA: TGTGCCAGCAGCTTAGACCCGAAGACAGGGAGGGCGAACACTGAAGCTTTCTTT; D: TRBD1; V: TRBV7-9; J: TRBJ1-1; size: -
CDR3: CASSENRVGYGYTF; DNA: TGTGCCAGCAGTGAGAACAGGGTGGGCTATGGCTACACCTTC; D: -; V: TRBV25-1; J: TRBJ1-2; size: -
CDR3: CASSQLGSTDTQYF; DNA: TGTGCCAGCAGCCAACTTGGTAGCACAGATACGCAGTATTTT; D: -; V: TRBV14; J: TRBJ2-3; size: -
CDR3: CASSPLAGRDTQYF; DNA: TGTGCCAGCTCACCACTAGCGGGGAGGGATACGCAGTATTTT; D: TRBD2; V: TRBV18; J: TRBJ2-3; size: -
CDR3: CATEKVGVNTEAFF; DNA: TGTGCTACCGAGAAAGTGGGGGTGAACACTGAAGCTTTCTTT; D: -; V: TRBV7-9; J: TRBJ1-1; size: -
CDR3: CSVVTGTGFTYEQYF; DNA: TGCAGCGTGGTAACCGGGACAGGGTTTACCTACGAGCAGTACTTC; D: TRBD1; V: TRBV29-1; J: TRBJ2-7; size: -
CDR3: CASQTWDSGNTIYF; DNA: TGTGCCAGTCAGACGTGGGACTCTGGAAACACCATATATTTT; D: -; V: TRBV6-6; J: TRBJ1-3; size: -
CDR3: CASSLGGGRSEKLFF; DNA: TGTGCCAGCAGCCTCGGTGGGGGACGGAGTGAAAAACTGTTTTTT; D: -; V: TRBV7-2; J: TRBJ1-4; size: -
CDR3: CAIQGVRREQYF; DNA: TGTGCCATACAGGGGGTTCGGCGCGAGCAGTACTTC; D: -; V: TRBV7-5; J: TRBJ2-7; size: -
CDR3: CASSPGGDRYNEQFF; DNA: TGTGCTAGCAGCCCGGGGGGGGACAGATACAATGAGCAGTTCTTC; D: -; V: TRBV7-7; J: TRBJ2-1; size: -
CDR3: CASSGGPRVWSTEAFF; DNA: TGTGCCAGCAGTGGCGGGCCCCGGGTGTGGAGCACTGAAGCTTTCTTT; D: -; V: TRBV27; J: TRBJ1-1; size: -
CDR3: CASSQLLAETYEQYF; DNA: TGTGCCAGCAGCCAACTTCTAGCGGAAACCTACGAGCAGTACTTC; D: TRBD2; V: TRBV5-5; J: TRBJ2-7; size: once
CDR3: CASSLVSKGNSGNTIYF; DNA: TGTGCCAGCAGCTTGGTGAGCAAGGGCAACTCTGGAAACACCATATATTTT; D: -; V: TRBV5-6; J: TRBJ1-3; size: -
CDR3: CASTVRGEQFF; DNA: TGTGCCAGCACCGTAAGGGGAGAGCAGTTCTTC; D: -; V: TRBV28; J: TRBJ2-1; size: once
CDR3: CASSYGRDLTYEQYF; DNA: TGTGCCAGCAGTTACGGTCGGGACTTAACCTACGAGCAGTACTTC; D: -; V: TRBV6-6; J: TRBJ2-7; size: -
CDR3: CAWSVGSPGNTIYF; DNA: TGTGCCTGGAGTGTAGGCAGCCCTGGAAACACCATATATTTT; D: -; V: TRBV30; J: TRBJ1-3; size: -
CDR3: CASSSRYSPVNEQFF; DNA: TGTGCCAGCAGCTCTAGATATTCCCCTGTCAATGAGCAGTTCTTC; D: -; V: TRBV5-6; J: TRBJ2-1; size: -
CDR3: CAIRTGGNYGYTF; DNA: TGTGCCATCAGGACAGGGGGCAACTATGGCTACACCTTC; D: TRBD1; V: TRBV10-3; J: TRBJ1-2; size: -
CDR3: CASGLVPWNEQFF; DNA: TGTGCTAGTGGTTTGGTACCCTGGAATGAGCAGTTCTTC; D: -; V: TRBV12-5; J: TRBJ2-1; size: -
CDR3: CASSVDSGAGELFF; DNA: TGTGCCAGCAGCGTAGATAGTGGGGCCGGGGAGCTGTTTTTT; D: -; V: TRBV9; J: TRBJ2-2; size: -
CDR3: CASSIVRGGNQPQHF; DNA: TGTGCCAGTAGTATAGTCCGAGGGGGAAATCAGCCCCAGCATTTT; D: -; V: TRBV19; J: TRBJ1-5; size: -
CDR3: CASSPMRRSTGNTIYF; DNA: TGTGCCAGCAGTCCCATGCGGCGGAGTACTGGAAACACCATATATTTT; D: -; V: TRBV28; J: TRBJ1-3; size: -